Presented here are 32 T cell receptor beta chains from one specimen sequenced in a study of tumor-infiltrating lymphocytes in primary liver carcinoma. It was unsorted whole blood that yielded blood RNA, and germline DNA was also extracted. A constant-region primer primed TCR beta cDNA synthesis from about 490 ng of total RNA. Amplification in three nested multiplex PCR rounds with slightly modified ARM-PCR gave rise to TCR beta libraries. TRBV1-TRBV30 forward and Cbeta reverse primers drove the first two approximately 10-cycle rounds. TCRdb used MiXCR to reprocess the multiplex PCR reads, holding one entry per CDR3 protein. The sample contains about 320,000 distinct CDR3 sequences, less than 75% of which appear only once. The sample was peripheral blood. The receptor source for this set is a man aged 40-49 years with primary liver carcinoma and hepatitis B virus infection.

The genes are TRBV20-1 and TRBJ2-1; D perhaps matches TRBD1 (5 bases). V lost 5 bases and J 4 bases, leaving 6 bases between the germline ends. Germline CDR1 DFQATT, CDR2 SNEGSKA (reference sequence). This CDR3 has 11 residues. CDR3 sequence (DNA): TGCAGTGCTGACAGTTACAATGAGCAGTTCTTC. Its translation: CSADSYNEQFF.

About this clonotype itself: Its ends do not fully match the called genes, so a read error is possible. The chain has TRBV11-2 and TRBJ2-1; D is possibly TRBD1 (6 bases). The V gene's germline CDR1 is SGHAT and CDR2 FQNNGV. CDR3 length: 14 amino acids. For the CDR3, the DNA is TGTTCCAGCAGCTCTCCTTCAGGGGTCAATAAGCAGTTCTTC. Its translation is CSSSSPSGVNKQFF.

As to this clonotype: Compared with germline, one end of the junction differs, possibly owing to a read error. This sequence joins TRBV12-3 or TRBV12-4 and TRBJ1-1; D is unclear. CDR3 length equals 14 residues. CDR3 nucleotides: TGTGCCAGCAGTATGGCGGGGAAGGGCACTGAATCTTTCTTT. It codes for CASSMAGKGTESFF.

At least ten counts were recorded for this clonotype. The chain joins TRBV14 to TRBJ2-7, with D perhaps TRBD2 (6 bases). V was trimmed by 5 bases and J by 6 bases, leaving 14 bases between them. CDR1 and CDR2 from the germline V gene are SGHDN and FVKESK. The CDR3 covers 13 residues. CDR3 residues: CASSNGQGGEQYF. In DNA, the CDR3 is TGTGCCAGCAGCAACGGCCAGGGAGGCGAGCAGTACTTC.

The chain is built from TRBV5-6 and TRBJ2-3, with 8 positions matching TRBD2. Trimming removed 3 bases from V and 5 bases from J; junction bases left unmatched: 5. This CDR3 region has 14 residues. Germline V gene lookup returns CDR1 SGHDT and CDR2 YYEEEE. The CDR3 nucleotides are TGTGCCAGCAGCTCCGCCACTAGCGGAGATACGCAGTATTTT. Residues: CASSSATSGDTQYF.

This sequence joins TRBV7-9 and TRBJ1-4; D is perhaps TRBD1 (5 bases). The V gene's germline CDR1 is SEHNR and CDR2 FQNEAQ (reference sequence). The CDR3 is 17 amino acids. V was clipped by 4 bases and J by 16 bases, with 31 bases between them. This CDR3 reads CASSSGGTTSAISRPFF. DNA of the CDR3: TGTGCCAGCAGCTCTGGGGGGACGACCTCAGCCATCTCACGGCCGTTTTTT.

The chain is built from TRBV29-1 and TRBJ2-2; D is ambiguous. This CDR3 is 11 amino acids long. The V end was cut by 6 bases, the J end by 6 bases, with 8 bases between. Germline V CDR1 and CDR2: SQVTM, ANQGSEA. The CDR3 bases are TGCAGCGTAAAGGGATCCGGGGAGCTGTTTTTT. Protein product: CSVKGSGELFF.

On this clonotype: A much larger clone sits a single nucleotide away, making a read error possible. This chain uses TRBV12-3 or TRBV12-4 with TRBJ2-5, with 11 bases aligning to TRBD2. The CDR3 extends over 16 amino acids. DNA of the CDR3: TGTGCCAGCACCCTTTCGGGACTAGCGGCACGAGAGGCCCAGTACTTC. It codes for CASTLSGLAAREAQYF.

In the case of this clonotype: It may be a read error: a sequence one base away is much more abundant. This rearrangement joins TRBV6-1 to TRBJ2-7; 10 bases are shared with TRBD2. Germline CDR1 and CDR2: MNHNS and SASEGT. This CDR3 is built from 15 residues. The CDR3 region has the DNA TGTGCCACCAGTGAAGCGGGAGGGCCATCCTACGAGCAGTACTTC. It codes for CATSEAGGPSYEQYF.

The gene calls are TRBV6-6 and TRBJ2-3, with D perhaps matching TRBD1 or TRBD2 (5 bases each). The CDR3 spans 15 residues. CDR1 and CDR2 (germline): MNHNY, SVGAGI (reference sequence). The V end lost 9 bases, the J end lost 6 bases, and 22 bases lay between the germline ends. The CDR3 DNA follows: TGTGCCAGTACTAGGACAATAATTCGTCCGGATACGCAGTATTTT. Amino acids: CASTRTIIRPDTQYF.

This clonotype was seen a single time. This chain uses TRBV6-6 with TRBJ1-5; D remains ambiguous. CDR1 is MNHNY, CDR2 SVGAGI, per germline (reference sequence). The CDR3 has 12 amino acids. CDR3 nucleotide sequence: TGTGTCAGTGGGCTCGGCGATCAGCCCCAGCATTTT. It specifies CVSGLGDQPQHF.

In its sample, this clonotype was seen many times. The chain links TRBV11-1 to TRBJ2-7; TRBD2 matches 7 bases. Looked up from germline, CDR1 is SGHAT and CDR2 is FQDESV (reference sequence). CDR3 length: 15 amino acids. The junction had 9 bases not matched to a gene; V was cut back by 3 bases and J by 4 bases. The CDR3 DNA is TGTGCCAGCAGCTTCGTGACCCCCGGGGGGTACGAGCAGTACTTC. Translated, it gives CASSFVTPGGYEQYF.

To note about this clonotype: An end of the junction does not agree with germline; a read error may underlie this. V is TRBV6-6 and J is TRBJ1-5; D uncertain. The CDR3 consists of 14 residues. Germline values: CDR1 MNHNY, CDR2 SVGAGI (reference sequence). Here the CDR3 DNA reads TGTGCCAGCAGTTCCCCGGAAAGGAATCACCCCCAGCGTTTT. Encoded protein: CASSSPERNHPQRF.

With regard to this clonotype: A much bigger clone sits one base away, suggesting this may be a read error. This chain uses TRBV6-5 with TRBJ1-2; tentative D call: TRBD1 (5 bases). Germline loops: CDR1 MNHEY, CDR2 SVGAGI. The CDR3 extends over 15 amino acids. The CDR3 loop reads CTTNSAGSMADGYTF. The CDR3 nucleotides read TGTACCACAAACTCCGCAGGGTCGATGGCGGATGGCTACACCTTC.

Of note for this clonotype: A much bigger clone sits one base away, suggesting this may be a read error. The rearrangement joins TRBV6-5 to TRBJ1-1, with a weak D call TRBD1 (6 bases). Between the trimmed V and J ends, which lost 4 bases and 0 bases, there was a span of 12 bases. This CDR3 has 15 amino acids. The V gene's germline CDR1 is MNHEY and CDR2 SVGAGI. In DNA, the CDR3 is TGTGCCAGCAGTTGGGACAAGGCTGTGAACACTGAAGCTTTCTTT. As protein: CASSWDKAVNTEAFF.

This clonotype was seen a few times. At one boundary the junction diverges from the germline segment, which might be a read error. The chain combines TRBV6-5 with TRBJ2-2; 8 nucleotides align to TRBD1. Germline assignment: CDR1 MNHEY and CDR2 SVGAGI. This CDR3 is 16 amino acids long. This CDR3 reads CASSYFLMQGAGGLFF. DNA of the CDR3: TGTGCCAGCAGTTACTTCCTGATGCAGGGGGCCGGGGGGCTGTTTTTT.

Ten or more counts support this clonotype. The chain combines TRBV29-1 with TRBJ2-5; 7 nucleotides line up with TRBD2. The CDR3 is 12 residues long. The trim removed 1 base at V and 6 bases at J, leaving 2 bases unmatched. In germline, CDR1 is SQVTM, CDR2 ANQGSEA. The DNA of the CDR3 is TGCAGCGTTGAAGGGGAGGGGAAGACCCAGTACTTC. Translation: CSVEGEGKTQYF.

Turning to this clonotype: This may stem from a read error, because a much larger clone lies one nucleotide away. V is TRBV6-6 and J is TRBJ2-7, with TRBD2 identical over 12 bases. There are 15 residues in the CDR3. In germline, CDR1 is MNHNY, CDR2 SVGAGI (reference sequence). The CDR3 coding sequence is TGTGCCAGCAGTGGACTAGCGGGAATCTCCTACGAGCACTACTTC. Translation gives CASSGLAGISYEHYF.

This chain joins TRBV10-2 and TRBJ2-5; D gene ambiguous. The CDR3 loop spans 14 amino acids. V gave up 7 bases and J gave up 2 bases, with 14 bases separating them. The germline CDR1 and CDR2 sequences are WSHSY and SAAADI. The CDR3 is CASNGASRQETQYF. The CDR3 coding sequence is TGCGCCAGCAATGGAGCCAGCAGACAAGAGACCCAGTACTTC.

Points on this clonotype: A much larger clone differs by one base, so this may be a read error. The rearrangement uses TRBV10-3 and TRBJ2-2, with D maybe TRBD2 (5 bases). This CDR3 has 17 amino acids. The germline gives CDR1 ENHRY, CDR2 SYGVKD. CDR3 amino acids: CAICDVIARERSGELFF. In DNA form, the CDR3 reads TGTGCCATCTGTGATGTCATAGCGAGGGAGAGGTCCGGGGAGCTGTTTTTT.

Written as DNA, the CDR3 is TGTGCCAGCGAGGTCCTACTAGCGGGAGGACTCGGGGAGCTGTTTTTT. Translation gives CASEVLLAGGLGELFF. V gene TRBV11-2 combines with J gene TRBJ2-2, with TRBD2 matching over 12 bases. This CDR3 contains 16 residues. Germline V CDR1 and CDR2: SGHAT, FQNNGV. V lost 8 bases to trimming and J lost 7 bases; unmatched junction nucleotides: 11.

The sample holds one count of this clonotype. Germline and junction disagree at one end, which may indicate a read error. The chain is built from TRBV10-3 and TRBJ2-7, with D perhaps being TRBD1 or TRBD2 (5 bases each). Germline CDR1 is ENHRY and CDR2 is SYGVKD. This CDR3 comprises 17 residues. The CDR3 loop is CVISEWALGTAAYEQYF. DNA of the CDR3: TGTGTCATCAGTGAGTGGGCCCTAGGGACCGCAGCCTACGAGCAGTACTTC.

Concerning this clonotype: With a much larger clone just one base away, this may be a read error. The chain uses TRBV4-1 and TRBJ2-3, with TRBD1 as a possible D gene (6 bases). V gave up 3 bases and J gave up 2 bases, with 12 bases separating them. Germline CDR1 MGHRA, CDR2 YSYEKL. CDR3 length: 15 amino acids. The DNA of the CDR3 is TGCGCCAGCAGCCAGAATGGGGGACACACAGATACGCAGTATTTT. It encodes CASSQNGGHTDTQYF.

This clonotype was found once. One end of the junction does not line up with germline, which may come from a read error. The rearrangement uses TRBV11-2 and TRBJ2-7; TRBD2 matches at 7 bases. The CDR3 runs to 15 residues. Germline V CDR1 and CDR2: SGHAT, FQNNGV. Here the CDR3 reads CASSPLGGSSFEQYF. Written as DNA, the CDR3 is TGTGCCAGTAGCCCCCTCGGCGGGAGCTCCTTCGAGCAGTACTTC.

V gene TRBV5-1 combines with J gene TRBJ2-7, with a weak D call TRBD1 (5 bases). Between the trimmed V and J ends, which lost 7 bases and 0 bases, there was a span of 11 bases. CDR3 length equals 13 residues. Per the germline V gene, CDR1 is SGHRS and CDR2 is YFSETQ. CDR3 residues: CASRQLVSYEQYF. The CDR3 DNA reads TGCGCCAGCCGACAGTTGGTCTCCTACGAGCAGTACTTC.

Points on this clonotype: A much larger clonotype is one base distant, so this may be a read error. The chain is built from TRBV12-3 or TRBV12-4 and TRBJ2-3; D remains ambiguous. V lost 3 bases and J lost 10, with 14 bases in between. There are 13 residues in the CDR3. Written as DNA, the CDR3 is TGTGCCAGCAGTTTGAAGGAGACGAATGCGCAGTATTTT. Protein product: CASSLKETNAQYF.

This clonotype was found many times. This rearrangement joins TRBV6-5 to TRBJ2-7, with TRBD1 as a possible D gene (6 bases). Trimming removed 10 bases at V and 7 bases at J, with 20 bases between. Germline assignment: CDR1 MNHEY and CDR2 SVGAGI. The CDR3 spans 13 residues. The CDR3 sequence: CATRPPGAEEQYF. The CDR3 nucleotides are TGTGCCACCCGCCCCCCAGGGGCGGAAGAGCAGTACTTC.

On this clonotype itself: One base away lies a much larger clone, so this may be a sequencing read error. This chain links TRBV4-2 with TRBJ2-7; 13 nucleotides agree with TRBD2. V gave up 7 bases and J gave up 4 bases; unmatched junction bases: 10. This CDR3 comprises 16 residues. Germline V lookup: CDR1 LGHNA, CDR2 YNFKEQ. CDR3 protein: CASNRETSGRGYEQYF. The CDR3 DNA follows: TGTGCCAGCAACCGCGAAACTAGCGGGAGGGGGTACGAGCAGTACTTC.

Of note for this clonotype: A junction end diverges from the germline sequence, so it may reflect a read error. The V gene is TRBV24-1, the J gene TRBJ1-2, with D maybe TRBD1 (5 bases). The germline gives CDR1 KGHDR, CDR2 SFDVKD. This CDR3 region has 13 residues. The CDR3 nucleotides read TGTGCCTCCAGTGATTTGTGGGGCGGCGGCTACACCTTC. Translating it yields CASSDLWGGGYTF.

This clonotype was picked up one time. A much larger clone differs from this one at a single base, so this may be a read error. The chain combines TRBV6-2 or TRBV6-3 with TRBJ1-2; no firm D call. This CDR3 has 12 amino acids. CDR1 is MNHEY, CDR2 SVGEGT, per germline. The DNA of the CDR3 is TGTGCCTGCAGTAGGACCAACTATGGCTACACCTTC. As protein: CACSRTNYGYTF.

As regards this clonotype: This could be a read error, since a much larger clone is one nucleotide away. The rearrangement uses TRBV6-2 or TRBV6-3 and TRBJ2-2, with D possibly matching TRBD2 (5 bases). Germline V gene data show CDR1 as MNHEY and CDR2 as SVGEGT. The CDR3 loop spans 12 amino acids. CDR3 coding DNA: TGTGCCAGCAGTTACACGACCGGGGAGCCGTTTTTT. Its protein product is CASSYTTGEPFF.

The table lists this clonotype with many counts. The CDR3 nucleotides are TGTGCCAGCAGCCAGGATAGCAATCAGCCCCAGCATTTT. This encodes CASSQDSNQPQHF. The chain has TRBV4-2 and TRBJ1-5; D not certain. Trimming removed 3 bases at V and 0 bases at J, with 3 bases between. This CDR3 has 13 residues. The germline CDR1 and CDR2 sequences are LGHNA and YNFKEQ.